This T cell receptor beta chain was obtained from a study of blood T cell repertoires in COVID-19. Trimming at V came to 6 bases and at J to 4 bases, leaving 2 bases not matched to a gene. The CDR3 has 13 amino acids. Germline V gives CDR1 SGHTA, CDR2 FQGNSA. The assay was immunoSEQ multiplex PCR, and TCRdb's table has in-frame clones only and misses some. The sample lists 150,000 to 200,000 clones, 65% to 85% occurring once. The sequencing input was peripheral blood. This chain links TRBV7-2 with TRBJ2-5; the match to TRBD2 covers 10 bases. The receptor was derived from a man aged 55 to 70 with active or convalescent COVID-19. The CDR3 nucleotides are TGTGCCAGCAGGGTAGCGGGAGGAGAGACCCAGTACTTC. It translates to CASRVAGGETQYF. Full variable domain (outside the CDR3, taken from reference TRBV7-2 and TRBJ2-5): GAGVSQSPSNKVTEKGKDVELRCDPISGHTALYWYRQSLGQGLEFLIYFQGNSAPDKSGLPSDRFSAERTGGSVSTLTIQRTQQEDSAVYLCASRVAGGETQYFGPGTRLLVL.